Included here is one T cell receptor beta chain sequence, with context. Its antigen is currently unknown. TCRdb reanalysed the reads using MiXCR and keeps one entry per CDR3 protein. The repertoire has fewer than 1,000,000 distinct CDR3 sequences, roughly a third of them found once; the top ten carry 13%. This sample stems from a study of T cell repertoires in cytomegalovirus infection. As for the study in general: Peptides in the study included HLA-C-restricted and HLA-B-restricted CMV epitopes. Study results and caveats: Using cumulative public TCR beta family frequency, the authors identified those who carried CMV together with the relevant HLA. Ex vivo, HLA-C-restricted CMV-specific TCR beta clonotypes prevailed over the rest of the response.

V gave up 1 base and J gave up 7 bases, with 8 bases separating them. There are 13 residues in the CDR3. Germline V CDR1 and CDR2: KGHDR, SFDVKD. The rearrangement links TRBV24-1 to TRBJ2-3, with D perhaps TRBD2 (5 bases). The receptor was derived from a human donor in good health (CMV status not recorded). Some clones in this sample may be carry-over from other donors' samples. The sequenced sample was cultured CD8+ T cells from PBMCs, obtained from culture after CMV antigen stimulation. CDR3 nucleotides: TGTGCCACCAGTGATTTTCGGGATTATACGCAGTATTTT. It encodes CATSDFRDYTQYF.